These T cell receptor beta chains were read from a single sample in a study of CD8 T cells in Susac syndrome. TCRdb re-derived calls from the immunoSEQ multiplex PCR reads in MiXCR, one entry per CDR3 protein. In the table there are about 300,000 distinct CDR3 sequences, approximately 85% of which are singletons. Sequenced input: CD8+ T cells from PBMCs. These TCRs come from a human donor with multiple sclerosis. The CDR3 runs from the conserved cysteine through the conserved F or W. A D gene is named only where the DNA matches it firmly. Size is omitted from some rows. Given values are once, few, many or a class for expanded clones.

j_gene | d_gene | abundance | v_gene | CDR3aa | CDR3nt
TRBJ2-1 | . | . | TRBV7-9 | CASSPFIGGSGDEQFF | TGTGCCAGCAGCCCCTTCATTGGGGGGAGTGGTGATGAGCAGTTCTTC
TRBJ2-1 | . | . | TRBV2 | CASVWRRDEQFF | TGTGCCAGCGTTTGGAGGAGAGATGAGCAGTTCTTC
TRBJ1-3 | . | . | TRBV4-3 | CASSQGLGTSAGNTIYF | TGCGCCAGCAGCCAAGGCTTAGGGACCTCGGCTGGAAACACCATATATTTT
TRBJ1-4 | . | . | TRBV6-5 | CASSYVSGATNEKLFF | TGTGCCAGCAGTTATGTTTCAGGAGCAACTAATGAAAAACTGTTTTTT
TRBJ2-3 | TRBD1 | . | TRBV6-1 | CASSPGQGDTQYF | TGTGCCAGCAGTCCCGGACAGGGGGATACGCAGTATTTT
TRBJ2-7 | TRBD2 | . | TRBV4-1 | CASSHSTSGAAYEQYF | TGCGCCAGCAGCCATTCAACTAGCGGGGCCGCCTACGAGCAGTACTTC
TRBJ2-1 | TRBD2 | . | TRBV4-3 | CASSQDRASGGYNEQLF | TGCGCCAGCAGCCAAGATCGGGCTAGCGGGGGGTACAATGAGCAGCTCTTC
TRBJ2-3 | . | . | TRBV25-1 | CASSDSKRRRWLDTQYF | TGTGCCAGCAGTGATTCTAAGCGGAGGAGATGGCTAGATACGCAGTATTTT
TRBJ2-7 | . | . | TRBV5-1 | CASSLWAGLTYEQYF | TGCGCCAGCAGCTTGTGGGCAGGACTTACCTACGAGCAGTACTTC
TRBJ2-3 | TRBD2 | . | TRBV13 | CASSFRVSGNFDTQYF | TGTGCCAGCAGCTTTAGGGTTAGCGGGAATTTCGATACGCAGTATTTT
TRBJ2-1 | TRBD2 | . | TRBV19 | CASSDGGLAFNEQFF | TGTGCCAGTAGTGACGGAGGACTAGCGTTCAATGAGCAGTTCTTC
TRBJ2-2 | . | . | TRBV27 | CASSYYQQGGELFF | TGTGCCAGCAGTTACTACCAACAGGGCGGGGAGCTGTTTTTT
TRBJ1-6 | TRBD1 | . | TRBV20-1 | CSASGTGDSPLHF | TGCAGTGCCTCCGGGACAGGGGATTCACCCCTCCACTTT
TRBJ2-1 | TRBD2 | . | TRBV11-1 | CASSLGPLAGGPVFSYNEQFF | TGTGCCAGCAGCTTAGGCCCACTAGCGGGAGGGCCCGTTTTTTCCTACAATGAGCAGTTCTTC
TRBJ2-7 | . | . | TRBV30 | CAWSHVGNEQYF | TGTGCCTGGAGTCACGTGGGAAACGAGCAGTACTTC
TRBJ2-7 | . | . | TRBV27 | CNSSFTAAGEQYF | TGTAACAGCAGTTTTACGGCGGCGGGCGAGCAGTACTTC
TRBJ2-7 | TRBD2 | . | TRBV7-9 | CASSFPISGSSYEQYF | TGTGCCAGCAGCTTCCCGATTAGCGGGTCCTCCTACGAGCAGTACTTC
TRBJ2-7 | TRBD2 | once | TRBV4-1 | CASSQVFAGENEQYF | TGCGCCAGCAGCCAAGTCTTTGCGGGAGAGAACGAGCAGTACTTC
TRBJ2-2 | . | . | TRBV15 | CAISRDLGLNTGELFF | TGTGCCATCAGCAGAGATCTTGGCTTGAACACCGGGGAGCTGTTTTTT
TRBJ1-1 | . | . | TRBV28 | CASSTRSEAFF | TGTGCCAGCAGTACCAGGTCTGAAGCTTTCTTT
TRBJ1-1 | . | . | TRBV20-1 | CSARVMAPGAFF | TGCAGTGCTAGAGTAATGGCTCCTGGGGCTTTCTTT
TRBJ2-3 | . | . | TRBV20-1 | CSAGEDRRDGTDTQYF | TGCAGTGCCGGGGAGGACCGACGAGACGGGACAGATACGCAGTATTTT
TRBJ1-1 | TRBD1 | . | TRBV5-4 | CASSGVAWDRNTEASF | TGTGCCAGCAGCGGCGTTGCCTGGGACAGGAACACTGAAGCTTCCTTT
TRBJ1-2 | . | few | TRBV29-1 | CSVVLERYGYTF | TGCAGCGTTGTACTGGAGCGATATGGCTACACCTTC
TRBJ2-7 | TRBD2 | . | TRBV5-1 | CASSLGEGRTYEQYF | TGCGCCAGCAGCTTGGGGGAGGGTCGGACCTACGAGCAGTACTTC
TRBJ2-1 | TRBD1 | . | TRBV27 | CASSLGTGGSDEQFF | TGTGCCAGCAGTTTGGGGACAGGGGGCTCGGATGAGCAGTTCTTC
TRBJ1-1 | . | . | TRBV27 | CASSSGSGTEAFF | TGTGCCAGCAGTTCAGGGTCGGGCACTGAAGCTTTCTTT
TRBJ2-1 | TRBD2 | . | TRBV6-1 | CASKRLAGGVNEQFF | TGTGCCAGCAAGAGACTAGCGGGAGGCGTCAATGAGCAGTTCTTC
TRBJ1-2 | TRBD1 | . | TRBV7-8 | CASSSWDRDNYGYTF | TGTGCCAGCAGTTCATGGGACAGGGACAACTATGGCTACACCTTC
TRBJ1-5 | . | . | TRBV4-3 | CASSQDWGRYSNQPQHF | TGCGCCAGCAGCCAAGATTGGGGCAGGTATAGCAATCAGCCCCAGCATTTT
TRBJ2-2 | TRBD1 | once | TRBV4-3 | CASSDTSPPGQGTGELFF | TGCGCCAGCAGCGACACCAGCCCACCGGGACAGGGGACCGGGGAGCTGTTTTTT
TRBJ2-3 | TRBD2 | . | TRBV27 | CASLSGRSSTDTQYF | TGTGCCAGCCTCAGCGGGAGGTCTAGCACAGATACGCAGTATTTT
TRBJ2-1 | . | few | TRBV7-9 | CASSAQQVSSYNEQFF | TGTGCCAGCAGCGCGCAACAGGTTAGCTCCTACAATGAGCAGTTCTTC
TRBJ2-2 | TRBD2 | . | TRBV12-3/TRBV12-4 | CASSLGLAGGMTGELFF | TGTGCCAGCAGTTTAGGTTTAGCGGGAGGGATGACCGGGGAGCTGTTTTTT
TRBJ2-7 | . | . | TRBV29-1 | CSVGDTGFHYEQYF | TGCAGCGTTGGGGATACAGGATTCCACTACGAGCAGTACTTC
TRBJ2-7 | TRBD1 | . | TRBV20-1 | CSASRRDRTSYEQYF | TGCAGTGCTAGCCGCAGGGACAGGACGTCCTACGAGCAGTACTTC
TRBJ2-7 | . | . | TRBV6-2/TRBV6-3 | CARWGSYRQQYF | TGTGCCAGGTGGGGATCCTACCGGCAGCAGTACTTC
TRBJ1-4 | . | . | TRBV7-9 | CASTYVATNEKLFF | TGTGCCAGCACCTACGTTGCAACTAATGAAAAACTGTTTTTT
TRBJ2-1 | . | . | TRBV6-1 | CASSPGGLRVHEQFF | TGTGCCAGCAGCCCTGGGGGCCTTAGAGTCCATGAGCAGTTCTTC
TRBJ2-7 | . | . | TRBV7-9 | CASSLGDPAGPRGEQYF | TGTGCCAGCAGCTTAGGGGACCCGGCGGGGCCTCGGGGAGAGCAGTACTTC
TRBJ2-7 | . | . | TRBV6-5 | CASGYRGAGEQYF | TGTGCCAGCGGATACCGCGGTGCTGGCGAGCAGTACTTC
TRBJ2-7 | . | . | TRBV10-2 | CASSESNEQYF | TGCGCCAGCAGTGAGTCGAACGAGCAGTACTTC
TRBJ1-1 | . | once | TRBV5-6 | CASSLRVGGSTEAFF | TGTGCCAGCAGCTTGAGAGTGGGGGGTAGCACTGAAGCTTTCTTT
TRBJ2-7 | TRBD2 | . | TRBV27 | CASSLTRELGEQYF | TGTGCCAGCAGTTTAACGCGGGAGTTGGGGGAGCAGTACTTC
TRBJ1-3 | . | . | TRBV27 | CASSPRGSSGNTIYF | TGTGCCAGCAGTCCCCGGGGGAGCTCTGGAAACACCATATATTTT
TRBJ2-7 | . | few | TRBV20-1 | CSARLDYEQYF | TGCAGTGCCCGGCTCGACTACGAGCAGTACTTC
TRBJ2-1 | TRBD2 | . | TRBV20-1 | CSAYDRASGRGYNEQFF | TGCAGTGCCTACGACCGAGCTAGCGGGAGAGGATACAATGAGCAGTTCTTC
TRBJ2-5 | TRBD2 | . | TRBV12-3/TRBV12-4 | CASGWTSMNQETQYF | TGTGCCAGTGGGTGGACTAGCATGAACCAAGAGACCCAGTACTTC
TRBJ1-5 | . | few | TRBV4-1 | CASSPGTAYSNQPQHF | TGCGCCAGCAGCCCAGGGACGGCATATAGCAATCAGCCCCAGCATTTT
TRBJ2-2 | . | . | TRBV29-1 | CSLEELFF | TGCAGCTTGGAGGAGCTGTTTTTT
TRBJ2-3 | . | . | TRBV10-3 | CAISGATGTDTQYF | TGTGCCATCAGTGGGGCCACTGGCACAGATACGCAGTATTTT
TRBJ1-1 | . | . | TRBV7-9 | CASSPAGTVRGAEAFF | TGTGCCAGCAGCCCGGCCGGGACCGTAAGAGGGGCTGAAGCTTTCTTT
TRBJ2-1 | . | . | TRBV11-2 | CASSFFRRDPSYNEQFF | TGTGCCAGCAGCTTTTTCCGGCGGGACCCCTCCTACAATGAGCAGTTCTTC